The 14 T cell receptor beta chains reported below all come from one sample, sequenced in a study of CD8+CD57+ T cells in acquired aplastic anemia. Genomic DNA served as template for TCR beta VDJ and CDR3 profiling. TCRdb re-called the reads through MiXCR, storing one row per CDR3 protein. The profile covers some 240,000 distinct CDR3 sequences, with roughly 35% appearing a single time and 0.95% to 1.2% taken by the ten largest. The sample taken for sequencing was sorted CD4+, CD8+, or CD8+CD57+ T cells (not recorded which) from PBMCs. The source is a human donor in good health, serving as a control.

Turning to this clonotype: This may come from a read error, since a much larger clone is one base off. This chain uses TRBV7-6 with TRBJ1-5; D is undetermined. Germline V gene lookup returns CDR1 SGHVS and CDR2 FNYEAQ. The CDR3 loop spans 13 amino acids. Trimming stripped 8 bases from V and 9 bases from J, with 17 bases between. DNA of the CDR3: TGTGCCAGCTGCCTGGACGTCGGTTCGCCCCAGCATTTT. It is translated as CASCLDVGSPQHF.

As for this clonotype: This may stem from a read error, because a much larger clone lies one nucleotide away. This chain links TRBV20-1 with TRBJ2-3; 11 bases agree with TRBD1. The CDR3 has 14 amino acids. The V segment lost 6 bases and the J segment 4 bases; nucleotides outside the gene matches: 6. The V gene's germline CDR1 is DFQATT and CDR2 SNEGSKA (reference sequence). Here the CDR3 DNA reads TGCAGTGCAGACCGGGACAGGGGGTCAGATACGCAGTATTTT. Encoded protein: CSADRDRGSDTQYF.

CDR3 loop: CASSSGTSINSPLHF. The CDR3 DNA follows: TGTGCCAGCAGCTCTGGGACATCGATTAATTCACCCCTCCACTTT. The J gene is TRBJ1-6, the V gene TRBV7-2; maybe TRBD1 (6 bases). The V end lost 4 bases, the J end lost 6 bases, and 13 bases lay between the germline ends. The CDR3 runs to 15 residues. From germline, CDR1 is SGHTA and CDR2 FQGNSA.

The J gene is TRBJ2-7, the V gene TRBV3-1, with 8 bases fitting TRBD1. CDR3 length equals 19 residues. CDR1 and CDR2 from the germline V gene are LGHDT and YNNKEL (reference sequence). The V gene end was trimmed by 4 bases and the J gene end by 6 bases; junction bases not matched to a gene: 23. Here the CDR3 reads CASSPTPYISNGQGGEQYF. CDR3 sequence (DNA): TGTGCCAGCAGCCCTACTCCCTATATAAGCAACGGACAGGGAGGCGAGCAGTACTTC.

The V gene is TRBV11-3, the J gene TRBJ2-2, with D uncertain. CDR1 and CDR2 (germline): SGHNT, YENEEA. This CDR3 region has 14 residues. Trimming took 2 bases from V and 7 from J, leaving 11 bases between them. The CDR3, as DNA: TGTGCCAGCAGCTTAATTGGAGCTAACGGGGAGCTGTTTTTT. Protein: CASSLIGANGELFF.

In this sample, this clonotype turned up many times. The gene calls are TRBV20-1 and TRBJ2-7; TRBD2 is a possible D gene (6 bases). CDR3 length: 11 amino acids. From germline, CDR1 is DFQATT and CDR2 SNEGSKA (reference sequence). The V gene lost 3 bases and the J gene lost 3 bases, with 6 bases spanning the gap. The CDR3 coding sequence is TGCAGTGCTAGCGGGGGCTACGAGCAGTACTTC. Translated, it gives CSASGGYEQYF.

The V call is TRBV30, the J call TRBJ2-7, with D possibly matching TRBD2 (5 bases). This CDR3 region has 13 residues. The V gene's germline CDR1 is GTSNPN and CDR2 SVGIG (reference sequence). The germline V and J ends were trimmed by 2 bases and 6 bases, with 14 bases remaining between them. This chain's CDR3 is CAWSTGFRGEQYF. The CDR3 DNA reads TGTGCCTGGAGTACCGGGTTCCGGGGCGAGCAGTACTTC.

This clonotype was seen at least ten times. The chain is built from TRBV20-1 and TRBJ1-6, with a tentative D call TRBD1 (5 bases). Between the trimmed V and J ends, which lost 5 bases and 7 bases, there was a span of 18 bases. The V gene's germline CDR1 is DFQATT and CDR2 SNEGSKA (reference sequence). The CDR3 spans 15 residues. CDR3 sequence reads: CSALGPEVGNSPLHF. Written as DNA, the CDR3 is TGCAGTGCTCTGGGACCGGAGGTGGGGAATTCACCCCTCCACTTT.

This clonotype was recorded a few times. This sequence joins TRBV27 and TRBJ1-1; D is uncertain. This CDR3 has 14 amino acids. The ends were cut back, 6 bases at V and 5 bases at J, with 16 bases in the middle. Germline V gene lookup returns CDR1 MNHEY and CDR2 SMNVEV (reference sequence). The chain's CDR3 is CASRGSDLGTEAFF. CDR3 coding DNA: TGTGCCAGCAGGGGTTCGGATCTTGGGACTGAAGCTTTCTTT.

The chain uses TRBV19 and TRBJ2-7; TRBD1 is a possible D gene (5 bases). The CDR3 extends over 12 amino acids. Germline CDR1 and CDR2: LNHDA and SQIVND (reference sequence). V was trimmed by 10 bases and J by 1 base, leaving 11 bases between them. The CDR3 DNA sequence: TGTGCCACTAAAAGGGGTTCCTACGAGCAGTACTTC. This codes for CATKRGSYEQYF. The whole variable domain, remainder taken from reference TRBV19 and TRBJ2-7, is DGGITQSPKYLFRKEGQNVTLSCEQNLNHDAMYWYRQDPGQGLRLIYYSQIVNDFQKGDIAEGYSVSREKKESFPLTVTSAQKNPTAFYLCATKRGSYEQYFGPGTRLTVT.

With regard to this clonotype: A read error may produce the germline difference seen at one junction end. The chain joins TRBV5-1 to TRBJ1-3, with unresolved D. Germline-derived CDR1 and CDR2 are SGHRS and YFSETQ. The CDR3 has 16 residues. CDR3 nucleotides: TGCGCCAACAGCTCTGGTCCCGGACGGTCTGGAAACACCATATATTTT. This codes for CANSSGPGRSGNTIYF. The variable domain in full, completed from reference TRBV5-1 and TRBJ1-3, reads KAGVTQTPRYLIKTRGQQVTLSCSPISGHRSVSWYQQTPGQGLQFLFEYFSETQRNKGNFPGRFSGRQFSNSRSEMNVSTLELGDSALYLCANSSGPGRSGNTIYFGEGSWLTVV.

In its sample, this clonotype was seen many times. This rearrangement joins TRBV7-6 to TRBJ2-7; D might be TRBD1 (6 bases). CDR1 is SGHVS, CDR2 FNYEAQ, per germline. This CDR3 contains 13 residues. V was clipped by 3 bases and J by 5 bases, with 11 bases between them. The CDR3 sequence is CASSFEKGDEQYF. In nucleotides, the CDR3 is TGTGCCAGCAGCTTCGAGAAGGGGGACGAGCAGTACTTC.

The sample holds many counts of this clonotype. The chain combines TRBV19 with TRBJ1-2, with no clear D. CDR3 length equals 14 residues. V lost 6 bases, J lost 3 bases, and 14 bases lay in between. Germline V gene data show CDR1 as LNHDA and CDR2 as SQIVND (reference sequence). CDR3 in DNA: TGTGCCAGTAGGGGTAGGAGCGGGTACTATGGCTACACCTTC. Translated, it gives CASRGRSGYYGYTF.

The chain employs TRBV29-1 and TRBJ1-1; D possibly corresponds to TRBD1 (6 bases). The V gene's germline CDR1 is SQVTM and CDR2 ANQGSEA. V was trimmed by 2 bases and J by 5 bases, leaving 9 bases between them. The CDR3 covers 12 residues. This CDR3 is CSVETGRTEAFF. The CDR3 bases are TGCAGCGTTGAAACAGGGCGGACTGAAGCTTTCTTT.